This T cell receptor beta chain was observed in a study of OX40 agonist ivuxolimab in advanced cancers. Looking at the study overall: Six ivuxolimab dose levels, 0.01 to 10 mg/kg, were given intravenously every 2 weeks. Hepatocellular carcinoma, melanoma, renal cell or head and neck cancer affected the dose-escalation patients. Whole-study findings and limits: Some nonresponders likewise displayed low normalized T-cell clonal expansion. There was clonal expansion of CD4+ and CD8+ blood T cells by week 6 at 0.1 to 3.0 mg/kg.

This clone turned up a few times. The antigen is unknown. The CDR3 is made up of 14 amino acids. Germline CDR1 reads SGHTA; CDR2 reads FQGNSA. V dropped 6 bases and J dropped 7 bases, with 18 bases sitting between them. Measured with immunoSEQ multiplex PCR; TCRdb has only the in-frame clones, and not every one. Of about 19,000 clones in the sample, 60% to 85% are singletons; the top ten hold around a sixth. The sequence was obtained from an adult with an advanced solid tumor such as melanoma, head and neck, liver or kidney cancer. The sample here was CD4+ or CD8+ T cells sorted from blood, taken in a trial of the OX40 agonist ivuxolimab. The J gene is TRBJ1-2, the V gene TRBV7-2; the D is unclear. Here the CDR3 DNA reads TGTGCCAGCAGTCCCGTCGGGTCCCCTCGTGGCTACACCTTC. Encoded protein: CASSPVGSPRGYTF.